Following are 8 T cell receptor beta chains from one sample sequenced in a study of blood T cell repertoires in COVID-19. Repertoires were generated with immunoSEQ multiplex PCR, while TCRdb's copy carries only in-frame clones and drops some. Of 350,000 to 400,000 clones listed, more than 75% are singletons. Sequenced: PBMCs or T cells enriched from blood (not recorded which). All receptors derive from a woman aged 25-40 years who had recovered from COVID-19.

The chain recombines TRBV12-3 or TRBV12-4 with TRBJ1-5; the D gene is possibly TRBD1 (6 bases). CDR3 size: 13 residues. Trimming removed 5 bases from V and 7 bases from J, with 12 bases in between. In nucleotides, the CDR3 is TGTGCCAGCAGTCTATATACAGGGCAGCCCCAGCATTTT. Protein: CASSLYTGQPQHF.

The chain combines TRBV24-1 with TRBJ1-3, with TRBD1 matching over 9 bases. The CDR3 has 15 residues. CDR1 and CDR2 from the germline V gene are KGHDR and SFDVKD. Trimming removed 4 bases from V and 5 bases from J; junction bases left unmatched: 5. The CDR3 DNA sequence: TGTGCCACCAGTGACCCCACAGGGGGCAGAAACACCATATATTTT. It is translated as CATSDPTGGRNTIYF.

The chain joins TRBV5-1 to TRBJ2-7; 7 positions agree with TRBD1. Per germline, CDR1 SGHRS and CDR2 YFSETQ. The CDR3 covers 13 residues. V was pared by 3 bases and J by 6 bases, with 6 bases of the junction left unmatched. The CDR3 loop reads CASSWDSSGEQYF. The CDR3 nucleotides read TGCGCCAGCAGCTGGGACAGTAGTGGCGAGCAGTACTTC.

This chain uses TRBV9 with TRBJ2-4; 11 nucleotides match TRBD1. The CDR3 totals 17 residues. Germline V CDR1 and CDR2: SGDLS, YYNGEE. J lost 3 bases, V lost 4 bases, and 9 bases had no gene match. CDR3 DNA: TGTGCCAGCAGCCCACGGACAGGGGGCGTTGGCAAAAACATTCAGTACTTC. It translates to CASSPRTGGVGKNIQYF.

This clone was detected only a few times. The chain employs TRBV6-4 and TRBJ1-6; 8 positions match TRBD1. Germline lookup yields CDR1 MRHNA and CDR2 SNTAGT. V gave up 5 bases and J gave up 8 bases; unmatched junction bases: 5. CDR3 size: 14 residues. CDR3 sequence reads: CASSLTGEDSPLHF. For the CDR3, the DNA is TGTGCCAGCAGTTTGACAGGGGAGGATTCACCCCTCCACTTT.

This chain connects TRBV27 to TRBJ2-1; a possible D gene is TRBD2 (6 bases). Deletions cut 1 base from V and 10 bases from J, with 11 bases between. Germline V gene sequence: CDR1 MNHEY, CDR2 SMNVEV (reference sequence). The CDR3 is 13 amino acids. In nucleotides, the CDR3 is TGTGCCAGCAGTTTATGGGACTCTGGGGAGCAGTTCTTC. Translation gives CASSLWDSGEQFF.

V is TRBV7-9 and J is TRBJ1-5; the match to TRBD1 covers 9 bases. Germline CDR1 and CDR2: SEHNR and FQNEAQ (reference sequence). The CDR3 extends over 15 amino acids. J gave up 3 bases and V 5 bases, and 5 bases lay outside the gene matches. CDR3 in DNA: TGTGCCAGCAGCCCGGGGACAGGGTTCAATCAGCCCCAGCATTTT. Residues: CASSPGTGFNQPQHF.

This chain joins TRBV6-4 and TRBJ2-6, with D tentatively TRBD2 (5 bases). CDR3 length: 17 residues. V was cut by 0 bases and J by 0 bases, with 9 bases left in between. The V gene's germline CDR1 is MRHNA and CDR2 SNTAGT. The CDR3 is CASSDSDSHSGANVLTF. The DNA of the CDR3 is TGTGCCAGCAGTGACTCGGACTCCCACTCTGGGGCCAACGTCCTGACTTTC.